Listed here are 18 T cell receptor beta chains from one sample, sequenced in a study of blood T cell repertoires in COVID-19. Libraries were prepared by immunoSEQ multiplex PCR; TCRdb keeps only in-frame clonotypes and omits some of them. The table lists roughly 300,000 clones, 85% to 90% of them singletons, with about 12% in the top ten. The sample was peripheral blood. These receptors originate from a woman aged 25 to 39 with COVID-19, enrolled during active disease.

The chain links TRBV5-3 to TRBJ2-1, with 7 nucleotides matching TRBD1. TRBV5-3 falls under the ORF class, with uncertain function. CDR3 length: 16 residues. V trimming: 2 bases; J trimming: 1 base; junction bases outside the gene matches: 6. The CDR3 spells CARSFPKGQSYNEQFF. The CDR3 coding sequence is TGTGCCAGAAGCTTTCCCAAGGGACAGTCCTACAATGAGCAGTTCTTC.

The V call is TRBV11-2, the J call TRBJ1-4, with 8 nucleotides matching TRBD1. V dropped 7 bases and J dropped 2; count of bases not matched to a gene: 6. CDR1 is SGHAT, CDR2 FQNNGV, per germline. The CDR3 loop spans 15 amino acids. CDR3 nucleotide sequence: TGTGCCAGCACCCGACAGGGGAACACTAATGAAAAACTGTTTTTT. Its protein is CASTRQGNTNEKLFF.

This chain joins TRBV12-3 or TRBV12-4 and TRBJ2-7; weak D call: TRBD1 (6 bases). The CDR3 length is 12 residues. V lost 6 bases, J lost 4 bases, and 10 bases lay in between. The CDR3, as DNA: TGTGCCAGCAGCCAGGGGCGGTACGAGCAGTACTTC. Protein sequence: CASSQGRYEQYF.

This chain joins TRBV27 and TRBJ1-2, with D possibly matching TRBD1 (6 bases). The CDR3 spans 15 residues. Trimming pared 1 base from V and 3 bases from J, leaving 12 bases between. Germline values: CDR1 MNHEY, CDR2 SMNVEV (reference sequence). CDR3 DNA: TGTGCCAGCAGTTTATTCCCCACAGGGCACTATGGCTACACCTTC. This encodes CASSLFPTGHYGYTF.

This clone was picked up a small number of times. This rearrangement joins TRBV21-1 to TRBJ1-5; the tabulated D call, TRBD1, remains unverified against the DNA. TRBV21-1 is termed a pseudogene. The CDR3 spans 18 residues. The CDR3 spells CASSLQGQRSYSNQPQHF. The CDR3 region has the DNA TGTGCCAGCAGCCTTCAGGGACAGCGATCTTATAGCAATCAGCCCCAGCATTTT.

The chain couples TRBV19 to TRBJ2-1; 9 nucleotides line up with TRBD1. V was pared by 8 bases and J by 9 bases, with 11 bases of the junction left unmatched. Germline V gene data show CDR1 as LNHDA and CDR2 as SQIVND (reference sequence). CDR3 length equals 14 residues. CDR3 sequence: CASHRGQGQSEQFF. The CDR3 DNA reads as TGTGCCAGTCACCGAGGACAGGGGCAAAGTGAGCAGTTCTTC.

This chain links TRBV6-5 with TRBJ1-2; D remains ambiguous. V lost 5 bases to trimming and J lost 4 bases, with 14 bases between them. The CDR3 consists of 14 residues. From germline, CDR1 is MNHEY and CDR2 SVGAGI. CDR3 nucleotide sequence: TGTGCCAGCAGTCTATCCAGCGCATTCTATGGCTACACCTTC. This sequence encodes CASSLSSAFYGYTF.

This sequence joins TRBV28 and TRBJ1-2; D uncertain. This CDR3 contains 13 residues. Germline CDR1 is MDHEN and CDR2 is SYDVKM. The V and J ends lost 2 bases and 4 bases respectively, with 8 bases between them. CDR3 amino acids: CASSLEGGYGYTF. CDR3 in DNA: TGTGCCAGCAGTTTAGAGGGAGGCTATGGCTACACCTTC.

The J gene is TRBJ2-6, the V gene TRBV21-1; the D call in the table, TRBD1, was not verified against the DNA. TRBV21-1 counts as a pseudogene. The length of the CDR3 is 24 residues. The CDR3 region has the DNA TGTGCCAGCACTACCCGGACAGGACTGCTCTGGGGCCGACAGGACTGCTCTGGGGCCAACGTCCTGACTTTC. It translates to CASTTRTGLLWGRQDCSGANVLTF.

The CDR3 DNA sequence: TGTGCCAGCACCATAGCATTTGGAGGCAGTGGAAACACCATATATTTT. It translates to CASTIAFGGSGNTIYF. V usage is TRBV2 and J usage is TRBJ1-3, with D hard to call. From germline, CDR1 is SNHLY and CDR2 FYNNEI. Trimming took 7 bases from V and 3 from J, leaving 19 bases between them. The CDR3 loop spans 16 amino acids. Looking up the rest from reference TRBV2 and TRBJ1-3 gives the full variable domain: EPEVTQTPSHQVTQMGQEVILRCVPISNHLYFYWYRQILGQKVEFLVSFYNNEISEKSEIFDDQFSVERPDGSNFTLKIRSTKLEDSAMYFCASTIAFGGSGNTIYFGEGSWLTVV.

V gene TRBV4-2 combines with J gene TRBJ1-1; D is unresolved. The CDR3 sequence is 13 residues long. Trimming pared 0 bases from V and 5 bases from J, leaving 7 bases between. Germline-derived CDR1 and CDR2 are LGHNA and YNFKEQ. CDR3 region: CASSQDRETEAFF. The CDR3 bases are TGTGCCAGCAGCCAAGATCGGGAAACTGAAGCTTTCTTT.

This clone was seen a single time. V is TRBV14 and J is TRBJ1-5; 7 bases are shared with TRBD1. Looked up from germline, CDR1 is SGHDN and CDR2 is FVKESK. V dropped 4 bases and J dropped 0; count of bases not matched to a gene: 9. This CDR3 is 17 amino acids long. DNA of the CDR3: TGTGCCAGCAGCCCCAGACAGGGTACTTATAGCAATCAGCCCCAGCATTTT. It yields the protein CASSPRQGTYSNQPQHF.

The rearrangement uses TRBV5-4 and TRBJ2-5; 9 bases match TRBD1. The CDR3 has 14 amino acids. Germline loops: CDR1 SGHNT, CDR2 YYREEE (reference sequence). J lost 4 bases, V lost 4 bases, and 5 bases had no gene match. The CDR3 nucleotides are TGTGCCAGCAGCGTCCCGGGACAGGGAGAGACCCAGTACTTC. This encodes CASSVPGQGETQYF.

The V call is TRBV5-6, the J call TRBJ2-3; maybe TRBD2 (6 bases). The germline gives CDR1 SGHDT, CDR2 YYEEEE. The CDR3 totals 15 residues. Deletions cut 1 base from V and 1 base from J, with 10 bases between. For the CDR3, the DNA is TGTGCCAGCAGCTTGAGACTAGGTGGCACAGATACGCAGTATTTT. This sequence encodes CASSLRLGGTDTQYF.

The J gene is TRBJ2-7, the V gene TRBV6-6; D might be TRBD1 (6 bases). This CDR3 comprises 12 residues. Germline V gives CDR1 MNHNY, CDR2 SVGAGI (reference sequence). Deletions cut 4 bases from V and 4 bases from J, with 8 bases between. CDR3 DNA sequence: TGTGCCAGCAGTTCACAGGGTTACGAGCAGTACTTC. It encodes CASSSQGYEQYF.

CDR3 sequence: CASSLAGTDTQYF. DNA of the CDR3: TGTGCCAGCAGCCTGGCCGGCACAGATACGCAGTATTTT. The chain uses TRBV6-5 and TRBJ2-3; D is unclear. CDR1 and CDR2 (germline): MNHEY, SVGAGI. CDR3 size: 13 residues. V shed 6 bases and J shed 1 base, with 8 bases lying between them.

The chain has TRBV13 and TRBJ2-7; 7 bases agree with TRBD1. Germline V gene lookup returns CDR1 PRHDT and CDR2 FYEKMQ (reference sequence). Trimming cost V 5 bases and J 4 bases; bases outside gene matches: 2. There are 12 residues in the CDR3. CDR3 amino acids: CASSTGAYEQYF. CDR3 in DNA: TGTGCCAGCAGCACAGGGGCATACGAGCAGTACTTC.

This chain joins TRBV12-3 or TRBV12-4 and TRBJ1-4; 7 nucleotides agree with TRBD1. CDR3 size: 13 residues. Germline trimming cut 5 bases from V and 8 bases from J; bases unmatched to any gene: 5. CDR3 loop: CASSTGAEEKLFF. The DNA of the CDR3 is TGTGCCAGCAGTACAGGGGCCGAGGAAAAACTGTTTTTT.